Presented here are 19 T cell receptor beta chains from one specimen sequenced in a study of T cell changes during pregnancy in multiple sclerosis. This table comes from immunoSEQ multiplex PCR, and its TCRdb copy is limited to in-frame clones, with some not included. The table has tens of thousands of clones, 90% to 95% seen once. The sample consisted of peripheral blood, taken in the third trimester of pregnancy. Receptor source: a female donor in good health, enrolled as a control in a pregnancy study.

The V gene is TRBV11-3, the J gene TRBJ2-5; D is undetermined. Germline V gene lookup returns CDR1 SGHNT and CDR2 YENEEA. V lost 1 base, J lost 2 bases, and 11 bases lay in between. This CDR3 is built from 15 residues. CDR3 loop: CASSLGGDPQETQYF. As DNA, the CDR3 is TGTGCCAGCAGCTTAGGAGGCGACCCGCAAGAGACCCAGTACTTC.

The table lists this clone with a count of one. The chain joins TRBV27 to TRBJ2-7, with 8 positions matching TRBD2. Trimming removed 6 bases from V and 5 bases from J; junction bases left unmatched: 6. Germline loops: CDR1 MNHEY, CDR2 SMNVEV (reference sequence). CDR3 size: 13 residues. The CDR3 loop reads CASSPSGWDEQYF. As DNA, the CDR3 is TGTGCCAGCAGCCCTAGCGGGTGGGACGAGCAGTACTTC.

The V and J genes are TRBV29-1 and TRBJ2-1, with 10 bases matching TRBD2. CDR3 length equals 20 residues. The J segment lost 1 base and the V segment lost 5 bases, leaving 20 bases of the junction unmatched. Germline-derived CDR1 and CDR2 are SQVTM and ANQGSEA. DNA for the CDR3: TGCAGCGTTCAGGGTTTGAGGGAGCGGGAGGGCGGTGAGTCCTACAATGAGCAGTTCTTC. Amino acids: CSVQGLREREGGESYNEQFF.

The chain links TRBV28 to TRBJ2-5, with a tentative D call TRBD1 (5 bases). CDR1 and CDR2 (germline): MDHEN, SYDVKM. This CDR3 is built from 11 residues. The V and J ends lost 10 bases and 5 bases respectively, with 11 bases between them. The CDR3 region is CATSPGETQYF. CDR3 DNA sequence: TGTGCCACCTCTCCAGGGGAGACCCAGTACTTC. The full variable domain, with the rest looked up from reference TRBV28 and TRBJ2-5, is DVKVTQSSRYLVKRTGEKVFLECVQDMDHENMFWYRQDPGLGLRLIYFSYDVKMKEKGDIPEGYSVSREKKERFSLILESASTNQTSMYLCATSPGETQYFGPGTRLLVL.

The V call is TRBV2, the J call TRBJ1-1; 7 bases are a match to TRBD1. The germline V gene has CDR1 SNHLY and CDR2 FYNNEI. The V and J ends lost 5 bases and 1 base, in that order; junction bases with no gene match: 7. This CDR3 contains 15 residues. DNA of the CDR3: TGTGCCAGCAGTTCCCTAGGGACAGCGAACACTGAAGCTTTCTTT. It translates to CASSSLGTANTEAFF.

The chain couples TRBV7-9 to TRBJ2-1; 7 nucleotides match TRBD2. Germline trimming cut 3 bases from V and 8 bases from J; bases unmatched to any gene: 10. The CDR3 has 15 residues. Germline assignment: CDR1 SEHNR and CDR2 FQNEAQ (reference sequence). Here the CDR3 reads CASSFPAGELDEQFF. DNA of the CDR3: TGTGCCAGCAGCTTTCCGGCGGGAGAGTTGGATGAGCAGTTCTTC.

The chain joins TRBV27 to TRBJ2-7; TRBD2 aligns across 8 bases. Germline V gives CDR1 MNHEY, CDR2 SMNVEV (reference sequence). The CDR3 has 16 amino acids. The ends lost 5 bases at V and 2 bases at J; junction bases unmatched: 11. CDR3 sequence: CASSLWGTSPPYEQYF. The CDR3 bases are TGTGCCAGCAGTCTGTGGGGGACTAGTCCTCCCTACGAGCAGTACTTC.

The chain links TRBV6-5 to TRBJ1-1; no definite D call. Germline lookup yields CDR1 MNHEY and CDR2 SVGAGI. V was cut by 7 bases and J by 1 base, with 10 bases left in between. The CDR3 spans 13 residues. CDR3 loop: CASNRKANTEAFF. CDR3 nucleotide sequence: TGTGCCAGCAATCGAAAAGCGAACACTGAAGCTTTCTTT.

The table lists this clone with a count of one. This rearrangement joins TRBV11-2 to TRBJ2-1, with TRBD2 identical over 9 bases. CDR3 size: 18 residues. Germline assignment: CDR1 SGHAT and CDR2 FQNNGV. J was trimmed by 2 bases and V by 0 bases; bases with no gene match: 8. The CDR3 region has the DNA TGTGCCAGCAGCTTAGATTTCTGGGCGGGAGGGGCCTACAATGAGCAGTTCTTC. Protein: CASSLDFWAGGAYNEQFF.

The V call is TRBV28, the J call TRBJ2-7, with 7 bases fitting TRBD2. Germline assignment: CDR1 MDHEN and CDR2 SYDVKM. V lost 4 bases to trimming and J lost 2 bases; unmatched junction nucleotides: 11. The length of the CDR3 is 16 residues. CDR3: CASSSTSTSPAYEQYF. The DNA for the CDR3 is TGTGCCAGCAGTTCAACCTCGACTAGCCCGGCCTACGAGCAGTACTTC.

The chain couples TRBV28 to TRBJ1-1; no reliable D call. Germline V gene data show CDR1 as MDHEN and CDR2 as SYDVKM. The CDR3 length is 14 residues. The V end lost 8 bases, the J end lost 5 bases, and 18 bases lay between the germline ends. CDR3 loop: CASRLGVRSTEAFF. The CDR3 DNA sequence: TGTGCCAGCCGCCTCGGGGTGAGATCTACTGAAGCTTTCTTT.

The J gene is TRBJ2-3, the V gene TRBV6-5; TRBD2 agrees at 8 bases. The CDR3 is 14 residues long. The V gene end was trimmed by 6 bases and the J gene end by 2 bases; junction bases not matched to a gene: 4. Germline V lookup: CDR1 MNHEY, CDR2 SVGAGI. In nucleotides, the CDR3 is TGTGCCAGCAGGCCGGGGGGGGACACAGATACGCAGTATTTT. This sequence encodes CASRPGGDTDTQYF.

This clone was counted between two and nine times. V gene TRBV25-1 combines with J gene TRBJ2-3; possibly TRBD2 for D (6 bases). The CDR3 is 16 amino acids. Trimming left V 2 bases short and J 0 bases short, with 12 bases between. The germline V gene encodes CDR1 MGHDK and CDR2 SYGVNS. This chain's CDR3 is CASSERREPSTDTQYF. The CDR3 region has the DNA TGTGCCAGCAGTGAAAGGAGGGAACCAAGCACAGATACGCAGTATTTT.

V and J are TRBV2 and TRBJ2-7; D uncertain. This CDR3 is built from 13 residues. Trimming removed 4 bases from V and 3 bases from J, with 10 bases in between. The V gene's germline CDR1 is SNHLY and CDR2 FYNNEI. CDR3 nucleotides: TGTGCCAGCAGTGGACACTCACTCTACGAGCAGTACTTC. Protein: CASSGHSLYEQYF.

CDR3 in amino acids: CASSQERGRGTDTQYF. CDR3 coding DNA: TGTGCCAGCAGCCAAGAGAGAGGGAGAGGCACAGATACGCAGTATTTT. This chain connects TRBV4-2 to TRBJ2-3; D may be TRBD2 (5 bases). Deletions cut 0 bases from V and 1 base from J, with 11 bases between. This CDR3 is built from 16 residues. Germline lookup yields CDR1 LGHNA and CDR2 YNFKEQ.

The CDR3, as DNA: TGTGCCAGTAGTACCGAGAGGACAGGGGGAAACGAGCAGTACTTC. Its protein is CASSTERTGGNEQYF. The gene calls are TRBV19 and TRBJ2-7; 10 bases line up with TRBD1. J gave up 5 bases and V 4 bases, and 8 bases lay outside the gene matches. CDR3 length: 15 residues. Per the germline V gene, CDR1 is LNHDA and CDR2 is SQIVND (reference sequence).

The chain employs TRBV28 and TRBJ1-2, with D tentatively TRBD1 (5 bases). With 6 bases removed from V and 2 bases from J, the gap between germline ends came to 16 bases. CDR1 and CDR2 from the germline V gene are MDHEN and SYDVKM. The CDR3 sequence is 15 residues long. The CDR3 loop reads CASSKTTGSNYGYTF. CDR3 nucleotide sequence: TGTGCCAGCAGCAAAACTACAGGAAGCAACTATGGCTACACCTTC.

The chain couples TRBV2 to TRBJ1-1, with a tentative D call TRBD1 (6 bases). In germline, CDR1 is SNHLY, CDR2 FYNNEI. This CDR3 comprises 14 residues. Trimming took off 2 bases at V and 4 bases at J, with 11 bases between the two ends. CDR3 nucleotide sequence: TGTGCCAGCAGTGAACAGGGGACGGGCACTGAAGCTTTCTTT. This translates into CASSEQGTGTEAFF. Full variable domain (remainder filled in from reference TRBV2 and TRBJ1-1): EPEVTQTPSHQVTQMGQEVILRCVPISNHLYFYWYRQILGQKVEFLVSFYNNEISEKSEIFDDQFSVERPDGSNFTLKIRSTKLEDSAMYFCASSEQGTGTEAFFGQGTRLTVV.

The J gene is TRBJ1-1, the V gene TRBV28; D gene unclear. Germline CDR1 reads MDHEN; CDR2 reads SYDVKM. The CDR3 is made up of 13 amino acids. The V end lost 4 bases, the J end lost 4 bases, and 10 bases lay between the germline ends. The CDR3 bases are TGTGCCAGCAGTTCCTCGGTACTCACTGAAGCTTTCTTT. This gives the protein CASSSSVLTEAFF.